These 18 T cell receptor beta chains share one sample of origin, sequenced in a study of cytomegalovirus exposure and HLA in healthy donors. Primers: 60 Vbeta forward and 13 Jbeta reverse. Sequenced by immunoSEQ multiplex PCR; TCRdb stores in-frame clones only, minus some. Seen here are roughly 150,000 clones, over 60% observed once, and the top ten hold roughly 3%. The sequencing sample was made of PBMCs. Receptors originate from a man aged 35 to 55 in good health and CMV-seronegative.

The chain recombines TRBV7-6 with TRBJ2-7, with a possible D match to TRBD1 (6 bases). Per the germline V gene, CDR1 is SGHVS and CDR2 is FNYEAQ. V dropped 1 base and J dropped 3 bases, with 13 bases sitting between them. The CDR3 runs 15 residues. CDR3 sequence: CASSLGGLGDYEQYF. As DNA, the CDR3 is TGTGCCAGCAGCTTAGGGGGGCTCGGGGACTACGAGCAGTACTTC. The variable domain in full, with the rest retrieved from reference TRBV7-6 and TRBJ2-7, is GAGVSQSPRYKVTKRGQDVALRCDPISGHVSLYWYRQALGQGPEFLTYFNYEAQQDKSGLPNDRFSAERPEGSISTLTIQRTEQRDSAMYRCASSLGGLGDYEQYFGPGTRLTVT.

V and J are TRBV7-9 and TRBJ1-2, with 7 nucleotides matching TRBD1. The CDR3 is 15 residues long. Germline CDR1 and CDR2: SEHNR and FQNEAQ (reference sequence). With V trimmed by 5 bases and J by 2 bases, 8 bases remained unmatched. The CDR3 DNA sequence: TGTGCCAGCAGCATTATGGGACAGCACAACTATGGCTACACCTTC. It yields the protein CASSIMGQHNYGYTF.

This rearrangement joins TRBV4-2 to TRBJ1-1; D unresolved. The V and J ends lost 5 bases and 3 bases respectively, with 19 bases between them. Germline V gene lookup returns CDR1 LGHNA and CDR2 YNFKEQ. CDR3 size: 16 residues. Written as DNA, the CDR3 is TGTGCCAGCAGCTACCATTCGGCCCAGAGGTACACTGAAGCTTTCTTT. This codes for CASSYHSAQRYTEAFF.

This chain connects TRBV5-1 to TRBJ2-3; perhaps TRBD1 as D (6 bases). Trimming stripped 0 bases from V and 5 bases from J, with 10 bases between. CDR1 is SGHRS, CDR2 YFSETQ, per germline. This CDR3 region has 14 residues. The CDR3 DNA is TGCGCCAGCAGCTTGGATACAGGGCAAGATACGCAGTATTTT. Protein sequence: CASSLDTGQDTQYF. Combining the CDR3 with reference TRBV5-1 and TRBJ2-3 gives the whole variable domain KAGVTQTPRYLIKTRGQQVTLSCSPISGHRSVSWYQQTPGQGLQFLFEYFSETQRNKGNFPGRFSGRQFSNSRSEMNVSTLELGDSALYLCASSLDTGQDTQYFGPGTRLTVL.

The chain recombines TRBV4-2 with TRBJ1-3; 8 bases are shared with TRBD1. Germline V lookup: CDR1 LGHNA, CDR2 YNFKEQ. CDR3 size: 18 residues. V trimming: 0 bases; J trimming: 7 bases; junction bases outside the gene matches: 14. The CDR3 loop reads CASSQDTATGTGWNTIYF. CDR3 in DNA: TGTGCCAGCAGCCAAGATACCGCGACCGGGACAGGCTGGAACACCATATATTTT.

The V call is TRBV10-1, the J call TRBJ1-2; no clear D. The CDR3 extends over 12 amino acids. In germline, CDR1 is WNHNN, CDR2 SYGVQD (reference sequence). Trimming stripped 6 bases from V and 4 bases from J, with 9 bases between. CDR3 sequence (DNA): TGCGCCAGCAGCCGGGCGGGCTATGGCTACACCTTC. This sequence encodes CASSRAGYGYTF.

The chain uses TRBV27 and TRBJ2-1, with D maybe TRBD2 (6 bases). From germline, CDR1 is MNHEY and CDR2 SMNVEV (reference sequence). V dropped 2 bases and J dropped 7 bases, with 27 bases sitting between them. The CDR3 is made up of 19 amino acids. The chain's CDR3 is CASSLRSTRFSGEGNEQFF. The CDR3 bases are TGTGCCAGCAGTTTACGGTCCACCCGCTTTAGCGGAGAGGGGAATGAGCAGTTCTTC.

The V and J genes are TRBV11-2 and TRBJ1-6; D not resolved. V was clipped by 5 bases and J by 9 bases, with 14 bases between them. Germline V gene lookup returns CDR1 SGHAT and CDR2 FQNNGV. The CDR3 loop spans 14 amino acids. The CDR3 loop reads CASSPMGRLSPLHF. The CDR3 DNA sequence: TGTGCCAGCAGCCCAATGGGGAGGCTTTCACCCCTCCACTTT.

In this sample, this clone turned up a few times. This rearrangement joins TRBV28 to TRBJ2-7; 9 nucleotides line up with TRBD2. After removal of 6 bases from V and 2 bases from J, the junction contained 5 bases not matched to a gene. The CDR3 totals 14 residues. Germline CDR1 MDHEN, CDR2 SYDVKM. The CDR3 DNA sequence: TGTGCCAGCAGGGCCACTAGCGGGCCCTACGAGCAGTACTTC. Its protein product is CASRATSGPYEQYF.

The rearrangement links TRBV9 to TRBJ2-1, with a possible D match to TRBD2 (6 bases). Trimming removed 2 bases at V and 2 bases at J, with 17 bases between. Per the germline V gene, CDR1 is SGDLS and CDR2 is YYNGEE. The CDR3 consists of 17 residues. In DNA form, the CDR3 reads TGTGCCAGCAGCGTCGGGAAGTGGCGGGGTCCCTACAATGAGCAGTTCTTC. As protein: CASSVGKWRGPYNEQFF. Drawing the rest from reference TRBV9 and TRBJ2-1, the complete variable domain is DSGVTQTPKHLITATGQRVTLRCSPRSGDLSVYWYQQSLDQGLQFLIQYYNGEERAKGNILERFSAQQFPDLHSELNLSSLELGDSALYFCASSVGKWRGPYNEQFFGPGTRLTVL.

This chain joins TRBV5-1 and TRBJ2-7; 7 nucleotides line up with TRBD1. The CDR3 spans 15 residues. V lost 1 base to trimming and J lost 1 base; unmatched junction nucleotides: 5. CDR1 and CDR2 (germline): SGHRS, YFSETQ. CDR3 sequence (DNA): TGCGCCAGCAGCTTGATGGGACAGTATTCCTACGAGCAGTACTTC. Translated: CASSLMGQYSYEQYF.

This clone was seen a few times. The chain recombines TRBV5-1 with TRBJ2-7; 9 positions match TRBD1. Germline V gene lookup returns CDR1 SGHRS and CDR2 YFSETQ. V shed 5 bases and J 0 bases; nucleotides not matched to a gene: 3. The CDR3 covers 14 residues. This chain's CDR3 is CASRPGQGSYEQYF. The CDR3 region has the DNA TGCGCCAGCAGACCGGGACAGGGCTCCTACGAGCAGTACTTC.

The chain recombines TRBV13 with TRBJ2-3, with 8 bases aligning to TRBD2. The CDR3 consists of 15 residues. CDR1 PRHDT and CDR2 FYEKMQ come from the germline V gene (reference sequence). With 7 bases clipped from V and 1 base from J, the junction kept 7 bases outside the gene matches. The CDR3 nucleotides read TGTGCCAGCACCGACACTAGCGGAGGCACAGATACGCAGTATTTT. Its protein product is CASTDTSGGTDTQYF.

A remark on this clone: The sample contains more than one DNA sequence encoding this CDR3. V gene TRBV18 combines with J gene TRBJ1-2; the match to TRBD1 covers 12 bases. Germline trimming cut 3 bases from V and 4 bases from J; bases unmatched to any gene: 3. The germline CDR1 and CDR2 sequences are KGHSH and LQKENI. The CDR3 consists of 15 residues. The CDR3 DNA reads TGTGCCAGCTCACCGGGACAGGGGGCTAGCTATGGCTACACCTTC. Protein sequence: CASSPGQGASYGYTF. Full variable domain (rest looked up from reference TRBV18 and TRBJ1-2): NAGVMQNPRHLVRRRGQEARLRCSPMKGHSHVYWYRQLPEEGLKFMVYLQKENIIDESGMPKERFSAEFPKEGPSILRIQQVVRGDSAAYFCASSPGQGASYGYTFGSGTRLTVV.

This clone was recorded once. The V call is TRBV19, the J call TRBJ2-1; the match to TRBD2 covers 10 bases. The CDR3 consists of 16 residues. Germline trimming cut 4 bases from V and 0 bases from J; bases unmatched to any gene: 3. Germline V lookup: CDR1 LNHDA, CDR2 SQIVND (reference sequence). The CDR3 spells CASSTRLAGSYNEQFF. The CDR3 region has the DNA TGTGCCAGTAGTACTCGACTAGCGGGCTCCTACAATGAGCAGTTCTTC. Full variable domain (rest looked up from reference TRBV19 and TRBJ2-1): DGGITQSPKYLFRKEGQNVTLSCEQNLNHDAMYWYRQDPGQGLRLIYYSQIVNDFQKGDIAEGYSVSREKKESFPLTVTSAQKNPTAFYLCASSTRLAGSYNEQFFGPGTRLTVL.

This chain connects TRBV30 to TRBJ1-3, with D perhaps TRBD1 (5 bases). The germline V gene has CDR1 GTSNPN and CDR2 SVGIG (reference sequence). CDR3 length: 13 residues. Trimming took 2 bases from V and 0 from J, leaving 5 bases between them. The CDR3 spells CAWSTGSGNTIYF. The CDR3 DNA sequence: TGTGCCTGGAGTACAGGCTCTGGAAACACCATATATTTT.

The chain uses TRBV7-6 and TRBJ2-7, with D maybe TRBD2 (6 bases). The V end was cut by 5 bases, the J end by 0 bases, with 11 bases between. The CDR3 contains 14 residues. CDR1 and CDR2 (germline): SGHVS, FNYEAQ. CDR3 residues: CASSRRGASYEQYF. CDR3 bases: TGTGCCAGCAGCCGACGCGGGGCCTCCTACGAGCAGTACTTC.

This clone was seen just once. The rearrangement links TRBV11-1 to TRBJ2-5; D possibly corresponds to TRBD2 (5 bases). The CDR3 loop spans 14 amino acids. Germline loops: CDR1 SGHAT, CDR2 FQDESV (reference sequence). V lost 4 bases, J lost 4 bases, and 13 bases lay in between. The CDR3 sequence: CASSYAGFGETQYF. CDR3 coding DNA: TGTGCCAGCAGCTATGCGGGTTTCGGAGAGACCCAGTACTTC. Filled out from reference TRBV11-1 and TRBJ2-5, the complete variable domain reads EAEVAQSPRYKITEKSQAVAFWCDPISGHATLYWYRQILGQGPELLVQFQDESVVDDSQLPKDRFSAERLKGVDSTLKIQPAELGDSAMYLCASSYAGFGETQYFGPGTRLLVL.